Each of the 23 T cell receptor beta chains below was sequenced from the same sample in a study of blood T cell repertoires in COVID-19. TCRdb's table, derived via immunoSEQ multiplex PCR, lists solely in-frame clones and lacks some. Here the sample spans hundreds of thousands of clones, over 70% being singletons. Sequenced material: peripheral blood. The receptors were sampled from a woman over 75 with acute or convalescent COVID-19.

The chain couples TRBV30 to TRBJ1-2; 7 nucleotides match TRBD1. J gave up 8 bases and V 3 bases, and 3 bases lay outside the gene matches. The CDR3 contains 11 residues. CDR1 is GTSNPN and CDR2 is SVGIG in the germline V gene (reference sequence). The CDR3 here is CAWSDRVGYTF. The CDR3 DNA reads TGTGCCTGGAGCGACAGGGTGGGCTACACCTTC.

The chain links TRBV24-1 to TRBJ2-5; maybe TRBD1 (6 bases). The CDR3 is made up of 13 amino acids. V was trimmed by 3 bases and J by 3 bases, leaving 7 bases between them. The germline gives CDR1 KGHDR, CDR2 SFDVKD. The CDR3 loop reads CATSDGQKETQYF. The CDR3 region has the DNA TGTGCCACCAGTGATGGACAGAAAGAGACCCAGTACTTC.

The CDR3 reads CASSQQRTGSEQYF. Here the CDR3 DNA reads TGTGCCAGCAGCCAACAGAGGACAGGGAGCGAGCAGTACTTC. The rearrangement joins TRBV14 to TRBJ2-7; TRBD1 aligns across 8 bases. Per the germline V gene, CDR1 is SGHDN and CDR2 is FVKESK. The length of the CDR3 is 14 residues. V lost 2 bases, J lost 6 bases, and 6 bases stayed unmatched.

The table lists this clone with a count of one. The chain carries TRBV27 and TRBJ1-4, with D possibly matching TRBD1 (5 bases). The ends were cut back, 0 bases at V and 6 bases at J, with 11 bases in the middle. The CDR3 extends over 15 amino acids. Germline-derived CDR1 and CDR2 are MNHEY and SMNVEV (reference sequence). CDR3 loop: CASSLSSRDYEKLFF. The CDR3 nucleotides read TGTGCCAGCAGTTTATCCTCCAGGGATTATGAAAAACTGTTTTTT.

The chain recombines TRBV3-1 (or the pseudogene TRBV3-2) with TRBJ2-3, with TRBD2 matching over 12 bases. The junction had 2 bases not matched to a gene; V was cut back by 4 bases and J by 6 bases. Germline V CDR1 and CDR2: LGHDT, YNNKEL (reference sequence). The CDR3 runs 14 residues. The CDR3 is CASSRGTSGDTQYF. The DNA of the CDR3 is TGTGCCAGCAGCCGCGGGACTAGCGGGGATACGCAGTATTTT.

The CDR3 here is CASSLERSDTQYF. DNA for the CDR3: TGTGCCAGCAGCTTGGAGCGCTCAGATACGCAGTATTTT. V usage is TRBV11-2 and J usage is TRBJ2-3, with D hard to call. The CDR3 has 13 amino acids. Per germline, CDR1 SGHAT and CDR2 FQNNGV. Trimming took off 3 bases at V and 4 bases at J, with 8 bases between the two ends.

The rearrangement uses TRBV5-1 and TRBJ1-5, with TRBD1 as a possible D gene (6 bases). CDR1 is SGHRS, CDR2 YFSETQ, per germline. V was trimmed by 0 bases and J by 4 bases, leaving 8 bases between them. The CDR3 spans 14 residues. CDR3 protein: CASSLDRVNQPQHF. In nucleotides, the CDR3 is TGCGCCAGCAGCTTGGACAGGGTGAATCAGCCCCAGCATTTT.

The chain recombines TRBV3-1 (or the pseudogene TRBV3-2) with TRBJ2-3; 9 nucleotides align to TRBD2. Germline CDR1 LGHDT, CDR2 YNNKEL (reference sequence). This CDR3 contains 15 residues. V lost 0 bases, J lost 6 bases, and 4 bases stayed unmatched. CDR3 sequence: CASSQESGGSDTQYF. The CDR3 nucleotides are TGTGCCAGCAGCCAAGAAAGCGGGGGGAGCGATACGCAGTATTTT.

The rearrangement links TRBV9 to TRBJ2-1; 13 bases are a match to TRBD2. CDR1 SGDLS and CDR2 YYNGEE come from the germline V gene. The J segment lost 5 bases and the V segment lost 4 bases, leaving 15 bases of the junction unmatched. The CDR3 covers 19 residues. The CDR3 bases are TGTGCCAGCAGCTCCCGACTAGCGGGAGGCCTCGTTAGGAACAATGAGCAGTTCTTC. Translated, it gives CASSSRLAGGLVRNNEQFF.

The rearrangement uses TRBV4-1 and TRBJ2-4, with 7 bases fitting TRBD1. Germline assignment: CDR1 MGHRA and CDR2 YSYEKL. The CDR3 extends over 19 amino acids. The junction had 11 bases not matched to a gene; V was cut back by 0 bases and J by 0 bases. The chain's CDR3 is CASSQEPHTGALAKNIQYF. The CDR3, as DNA: TGCGCCAGCAGCCAAGAGCCCCACACAGGGGCGTTAGCCAAAAACATTCAGTACTTC.

J is TRBJ2-7 and V is TRBV5-4; 8 bases fit TRBD1. CDR1 and CDR2 (germline): SGHNT, YYREEE (reference sequence). J gave up 2 bases and V 1 base, and 2 bases lay outside the gene matches. CDR3 size: 14 residues. DNA for the CDR3: TGTGCCAGCAGCTTGTTACAGGGGGCCTACGAGCAGTACTTC. The encoded protein is CASSLLQGAYEQYF.

J is TRBJ2-5 and V is TRBV16; maybe TRBD2 (5 bases). The CDR3 is 13 amino acids. V was shortened by 0 bases and J by 7 bases, with 9 bases between the two germline ends. In germline, CDR1 is KGHSY, CDR2 FQNENV. The CDR3 spells CASSQSGGGTQYF. CDR3 DNA sequence: TGTGCCAGCAGCCAATCGGGCGGAGGGACCCAGTACTTC.

This clone was picked up a small number of times. The chain employs TRBV2 and TRBJ2-2; 8 nucleotides line up with TRBD2. From germline, CDR1 is SNHLY and CDR2 FYNNEI. The CDR3 is 15 amino acids. V gave up 5 bases and J gave up 4 bases; unmatched junction bases: 6. CDR3 bases: TGTGCCAGCAGTCCCCTAGCGGGCGGCACCGGGGAGCTGTTTTTT. This gives the protein CASSPLAGGTGELFF.

V usage is TRBV29-1 and J usage is TRBJ1-2, with D possibly being TRBD1 (6 bases). Between the trimmed V and J ends, which lost 4 bases and 4 bases, there was a span of 16 bases. CDR3 length equals 14 residues. Per the germline V gene, CDR1 is SQVTM and CDR2 is ANQGSEA. The CDR3 sequence: CSVGPGGSSYGYTF. CDR3 nucleotide sequence: TGCAGCGTTGGTCCGGGGGGCTCGTCCTATGGCTACACCTTC.

The chain employs TRBV12-3 or TRBV12-4 and TRBJ2-3; 7 bases fit TRBD1. This CDR3 comprises 13 residues. J was trimmed by 6 bases and V by 6 bases; bases with no gene match: 6. Here the CDR3 reads CASRPRQGDTQYF. DNA of the CDR3: TGTGCCAGCAGACCTCGACAGGGCGATACGCAGTATTTT.

The rearrangement links TRBV7-7 to TRBJ2-3; a weak D match, TRBD1 (6 bases). From germline, CDR1 is SSHAT and CDR2 FNYEAQ (reference sequence). The V end was cut by 5 bases, the J end by 2 bases, with 11 bases between. The CDR3 covers 14 residues. The CDR3: CASSRGHNTDTQYF. In nucleotides, the CDR3 is TGTGCCAGCAGCCGGGGACACAACACAGATACGCAGTATTTT.

The chain employs TRBV12-3 or TRBV12-4 and TRBJ2-2, with a tentative D call TRBD1 (6 bases). The CDR3 contains 13 residues. V was clipped by 6 bases and J by 4 bases, with 9 bases between them. Written as DNA, the CDR3 is TGTGCCAGCAGCAACAGGGTCACCGGGGAGCTGTTTTTT. Translating gives CASSNRVTGELFF.

The J gene is TRBJ1-6, the V gene TRBV4-1; TRBD1 agrees at 8 bases. Germline CDR1 is MGHRA and CDR2 is YSYEKL. The CDR3 is 17 amino acids. The V gene end was trimmed by 0 bases and the J gene end by 5 bases; junction bases not matched to a gene: 6. The CDR3 protein is CASSQDDRGINNSPLHF. For the CDR3, the DNA is TGCGCCAGCAGCCAAGATGACAGGGGAATAAATAATTCACCCCTCCACTTT.

This clone has a handful of counts. The chain recombines TRBV5-8 with TRBJ2-7; no firm D call. The V gene lost 0 bases and the J gene lost 2 bases, with 12 bases spanning the gap. The CDR3 is 15 amino acids. Germline lookup yields CDR1 SGHTS and CDR2 YDEGEE. CDR3 protein: CASSLVETRTYEQYF. The CDR3 bases are TGTGCCAGCAGCTTGGTAGAGACACGCACCTACGAGCAGTACTTC. Variable domain in full (rest from reference TRBV5-8 and TRBJ2-7): EAGVTQSPTHLIKTRGQQATLRCSPISGHTSVYWYQQALGLGLQFLLWYDEGEERNRGNFPPRFSGRQFPNYSSELNVNALELEDSALYLCASSLVETRTYEQYFGPGTRLTVT.

The table lists this clone with a count of one. The chain joins TRBV7-2 to TRBJ2-7; 7 positions agree with TRBD1. Germline assignment: CDR1 SGHTA and CDR2 FQGNSA. Trimming at V came to 5 bases and at J to 2 bases, leaving 3 bases not matched to a gene. The CDR3 is 13 residues long. CDR3 coding DNA: TGTGCCAGCAGCGAACAGGGGACCTACGAGCAGTACTTC. This sequence encodes CASSEQGTYEQYF.

The V and J genes are TRBV18 and TRBJ1-2; 9 nucleotides match TRBD1. V dropped 5 bases and J dropped 4; count of bases not matched to a gene: 8. CDR1 is KGHSH, CDR2 LQKENI, per germline. The CDR3 spans 15 residues. The DNA of the CDR3 is TGTGCCAGCTCAGACGCGGGGGACAGGGTCTATGGCTACACCTTC. It codes for CASSDAGDRVYGYTF.

V and J are TRBV3-1 (or the pseudogene TRBV3-2) and TRBJ2-7; 8 bases are shared with TRBD1. The CDR3 spans 16 residues. The ends lost 2 bases at V and 4 bases at J; junction bases unmatched: 10. Germline loops: CDR1 LGHDT, CDR2 YNNKEL (reference sequence). The CDR3 DNA sequence: TGTGCCAGCAGCCAATCCGGAACAGGGGGAGGATACGAGCAGTACTTC. Translated: CASSQSGTGGGYEQYF.

The chain combines TRBV6-6 with TRBJ2-7; D perhaps matches TRBD1 (5 bases). The V and J ends lost 2 bases and 3 bases respectively, with 14 bases between them. The germline gives CDR1 MNHNY, CDR2 SVGAGI (reference sequence). CDR3 length: 15 amino acids. The CDR3 DNA follows: TGTGCCAGCAGTTACCAGGACACGTCAAGCTACGAGCAGTACTTC. It yields the protein CASSYQDTSSYEQYF.